A single sample gave rise to the 21 T cell receptor beta chains below, sequenced in a study of blood T cell repertoires in COVID-19. Measured with immunoSEQ multiplex PCR; TCRdb has only the in-frame clones, and not every one. The sample includes about 140,000 clones, 75% to 85% of them seen just once. What was sequenced was peripheral blood. Every receptor here comes from a man aged 45-65 years with acute or convalescent COVID-19.

The chain recombines TRBV11-2 with TRBJ1-3; D gene unclear. The CDR3 runs 16 residues. Germline assignment: CDR1 SGHAT and CDR2 FQNNGV. The V gene lost 4 bases and the J gene lost 7 bases, with 20 bases spanning the gap. CDR3 loop: CASSSSGRPPGNTIYF. Written as DNA, the CDR3 is TGTGCCAGCAGCTCATCGGGAAGGCCCCCCGGGAACACCATATATTTT.

This clone has more than one count but fewer than ten. The chain joins TRBV30 to TRBJ1-3, with 9 bases identical to TRBD1. V lost 1 base and J lost 8; bases outside the gene matches: 9. Germline CDR1 and CDR2: GTSNPN and SVGIG (reference sequence). The CDR3 consists of 15 residues. CDR3 DNA sequence: TGTGCCTGGAGTGAAAAAGGGACAGGGCGAGACACCATATATTTT. Translated: CAWSEKGTGRDTIYF. The full variable domain, in which reference TRBV30 and TRBJ1-3 provide the parts outside the CDR3, is SQTIHQWPATLVQPVGSPLSLECTVEGTSNPNLYWYRQAAGRGLQLLFYSVGIGQISSEVPQNLSASRPQDRQFILSSKKLLLSDSGFYLCAWSEKGTGRDTIYFGEGSWLTVV.

J is TRBJ2-3 and V is TRBV29-1; D gene uncertain. CDR1 is SQVTM and CDR2 is ANQGSEA in the germline V gene. This CDR3 comprises 14 residues. Trimming shortened V by 4 bases and J by 2 bases, and 13 bases separated the two germline ends. The CDR3 loop is CSVVAESFTDTQYF. CDR3 sequence (DNA): TGCAGCGTTGTGGCGGAAAGTTTCACAGATACGCAGTATTTT.

The chain recombines TRBV6-5 with TRBJ1-2; D call uncertain. Germline CDR1 reads MNHEY; CDR2 reads SVGAGI. V gave up 8 bases and J gave up 2 bases, with 12 bases separating them. This CDR3 has 13 amino acids. The CDR3 sequence: CASSKQSNYGYTF. The CDR3 DNA is TGTGCCAGCTCAAAACAATCGAACTATGGCTACACCTTC.

The rearrangement joins TRBV6-5 to TRBJ1-4; D call uncertain. The V and J ends lost 6 bases and 8 bases respectively, with 10 bases between them. CDR3 length: 12 residues. CDR1 and CDR2 (germline): MNHEY, SVGAGI. The CDR3 DNA reads as TGTGCCAGCAGACTATCTCCCGAAAAACTGTTTTTT. It codes for CASRLSPEKLFF.

The chain uses TRBV28 and TRBJ2-5; the match to TRBD2 covers 8 bases. The CDR3 totals 16 residues. J was trimmed by 5 bases and V by 5 bases; bases with no gene match: 13. Germline values: CDR1 MDHEN, CDR2 SYDVKM. The CDR3 reads CASSQDRGGSDETQYF. DNA for the CDR3: TGTGCCAGCAGTCAGGACCGGGGGGGCTCGGATGAGACCCAGTACTTC.

V gene TRBV27 combines with J gene TRBJ2-3; D gene uncertain. This CDR3 has 13 amino acids. CDR1 is MNHEY and CDR2 is SMNVEV in the germline V gene (reference sequence). The V gene lost 10 bases and the J gene lost 0 bases, with 11 bases spanning the gap. The CDR3 reads CATMKTSTDTQYF. CDR3 bases: TGTGCCACCATGAAAACTAGCACAGATACGCAGTATTTT.

The chain combines TRBV27 with TRBJ2-7; 7 positions match TRBD1. This CDR3 comprises 14 residues. V lost 6 bases and J lost 2; bases outside the gene matches: 7. The V gene's germline CDR1 is MNHEY and CDR2 SMNVEV (reference sequence). Here the CDR3 reads CASRPGTATYEQYF. The CDR3 coding sequence is TGTGCCAGCAGACCCGGGACAGCCACCTACGAGCAGTACTTC.

This clone was seen more than once but under ten times. The chain carries TRBV18 and TRBJ1-4, with 8 bases that match TRBD1. Germline CDR1 and CDR2: KGHSH and LQKENI. The CDR3 runs 15 residues. The V segment lost 1 base and the J segment 2 bases; nucleotides outside the gene matches: 0. CDR3 region: CASSPRTGTNEKLFF. The CDR3 coding sequence is TGTGCCAGCTCACCACGGACAGGGACTAATGAAAAACTGTTTTTT.

This rearrangement joins TRBV5-1 to TRBJ2-1; 9 bases fit TRBD1. V lost 4 bases, J lost 2 bases, and 7 bases stayed unmatched. Germline-derived CDR1 and CDR2 are SGHRS and YFSETQ. There are 16 residues in the CDR3. CDR3 in amino acids: CASSVAGQGPYNEQFF. The CDR3 DNA sequence: TGCGCCAGCAGCGTCGCGGGACAGGGCCCCTACAATGAGCAGTTCTTC.

This chain links TRBV15 with TRBJ1-3; 7 bases agree with TRBD1. The CDR3 consists of 15 residues. Per germline, CDR1 LNHNV and CDR2 YYDKDF (reference sequence). V shed 3 bases, J shed 4 bases, and the junction held 6 bases outside the gene matches. DNA of the CDR3: TGTGCCACCAGCAGTCATACAGGGGAGGGAAACACCATATATTTT. Its translation: CATSSHTGEGNTIYF.

This chain joins TRBV13 and TRBJ2-3; possible D gene TRBD1, 6 bases. The CDR3 extends over 14 amino acids. V was shortened by 2 bases and J by 4 bases, with 10 bases between the two germline ends. Per germline, CDR1 PRHDT and CDR2 FYEKMQ (reference sequence). The CDR3 sequence: CASSLRGSADTQYF. As DNA, the CDR3 is TGTGCCAGCAGCTTAAGGGGGAGCGCAGATACGCAGTATTTT. Full variable domain (rest looked up from reference TRBV13 and TRBJ2-3): AAGVIQSPRHLIKEKRETATLKCYPIPRHDTVYWYQQGPGQDPQFLISFYEKMQSDKGSIPDRFSAQQFSDYHSELNMSSLELGDSALYFCASSLRGSADTQYFGPGTRLTVL.

This chain links TRBV10-3 with TRBJ1-2, with 7 bases fitting TRBD1. V lost 7 bases to trimming and J lost 1 base; unmatched junction nucleotides: 9. This CDR3 region has 15 residues. CDR1 is ENHRY, CDR2 SYGVKD, per germline. The CDR3 coding sequence is TGTGCCATCAACCCGGGACAGCGCGTTAACTATGGCTACACCTTC. Protein: CAINPGQRVNYGYTF.

The rearrangement joins TRBV11-2 to TRBJ2-3, with no clear D. V lost 2 bases and J 10 bases, leaving 10 bases between the germline ends. The germline V gene has CDR1 SGHAT and CDR2 FQNNGV. The CDR3 consists of 12 residues. CDR3 amino acids: CASSLYGGAQYF. CDR3 in DNA: TGTGCCAGCAGCTTATACGGTGGAGCGCAGTATTTT.

In this sample, this clone turned up once. This sequence joins TRBV10-2 and TRBJ1-2; D gene ambiguous. Germline assignment: CDR1 WSHSY and CDR2 SAAADI. The V and J ends lost 7 bases and 1 base respectively, with 16 bases between them. The CDR3 totals 15 residues. The CDR3 sequence: CASTESRKINYGYTF. CDR3 bases: TGCGCCAGCACCGAATCGAGGAAGATTAACTATGGCTACACCTTC.

This chain links TRBV19 with TRBJ2-2; weak D call: TRBD2 (6 bases). In germline, CDR1 is LNHDA, CDR2 SQIVND (reference sequence). The CDR3 loop spans 15 amino acids. Trimming pared 6 bases from V and 3 bases from J, leaving 14 bases between. The CDR3, as DNA: TGTGCCAGTAGGTCGGCGGGGCCTTACACCGGGGAGCTGTTTTTT. Translation: CASRSAGPYTGELFF.

This sequence joins TRBV28 and TRBJ2-6; D gene ambiguous. V was shortened by 7 bases and J by 1 base, with 8 bases between the two germline ends. Per the germline V gene, CDR1 is MDHEN and CDR2 is SYDVKM. CDR3 length: 14 amino acids. The CDR3: CASTLGSGANVLTF. The CDR3 DNA follows: TGTGCCAGCACCCTAGGTTCTGGGGCCAACGTCCTGACTTTC. Looking up the rest from reference TRBV28 and TRBJ2-6 gives the full variable domain: DVKVTQSSRYLVKRTGEKVFLECVQDMDHENMFWYRQDPGLGLRLIYFSYDVKMKEKGDIPEGYSVSREKKERFSLILESASTNQTSMYLCASTLGSGANVLTFGAGSRLTVL.

The chain uses TRBV5-6 and TRBJ2-3, with D tentatively TRBD2 (5 bases). Trimming took off 4 bases at V and 0 bases at J, with 12 bases between the two ends. The CDR3 is 15 residues long. From germline, CDR1 is SGHDT and CDR2 YYEEEE. This CDR3 is CASSPVGGSTDTQYF. CDR3 nucleotides: TGTGCCAGCAGCCCGGTGGGCGGGAGCACAGATACGCAGTATTTT.

J is TRBJ2-1 and V is TRBV6-5; D gene unclear. The ends were cut back, 6 bases at V and 4 bases at J, with 13 bases in the middle. CDR3 length equals 14 residues. Looked up from germline, CDR1 is MNHEY and CDR2 is SVGAGI. CDR3 nucleotide sequence: TGTGCCAGCAGCCCCTCGATCGGTTACAATGAGCAGTTCTTC. Translation gives CASSPSIGYNEQFF.

The gene calls are TRBV6-5 and TRBJ2-1; D might be TRBD2 (6 bases). The CDR3 extends over 15 amino acids. The germline V gene encodes CDR1 MNHEY and CDR2 SVGAGI. V was shortened by 8 bases and J by 0 bases, with 14 bases between the two germline ends. For the CDR3, the DNA is TGTGCCAGCGGATCTCGGGAGAGCTCCTACAATGAGCAGTTCTTC. Translating it yields CASGSRESSYNEQFF.

In nucleotides, the CDR3 is TGTGCCAGCGGACAGGGTTTGGATACGCAGTATTTT. Translated: CASGQGLDTQYF. The V call is TRBV3-1 (or the pseudogene TRBV3-2), the J call TRBJ2-3; TRBD1 agrees at 8 bases. V gave up 8 bases and J gave up 6 bases; unmatched junction bases: 4. The CDR3 spans 12 residues. Germline values: CDR1 LGHDT, CDR2 YNNKEL (reference sequence).